These 7 T cell receptor beta chains share one sample of origin, sequenced in a study of cytomegalovirus exposure and HLA in healthy donors. In the PCR, 60 Vbeta and 13 Jbeta primers were used. Clones were read by immunoSEQ multiplex PCR, and TCRdb kept only the in-frame ones, dropping some. The table shows 83,000 or so clones, with 79% occurring only once. Source material: PBMCs. The receptors come from a middle-aged woman in good health and CMV-seropositive.

In nucleotides, the CDR3 is TGTGCCAGCAGTGCCTTAGTGTCTGGGGCCAACGTCCTGACTTTC. Its protein product is CASSALVSGANVLTF. V usage is TRBV28 and J usage is TRBJ2-6; D is unclear. There are 15 residues in the CDR3. Germline values: CDR1 MDHEN, CDR2 SYDVKM. V lost 5 bases and J lost 1, with 9 bases in between.

The chain joins TRBV19 to TRBJ2-2; D perhaps matches TRBD1 (6 bases). The CDR3 has 15 residues. The V gene's germline CDR1 is LNHDA and CDR2 SQIVND (reference sequence). V was shortened by 8 bases and J by 0 bases, with 13 bases between the two germline ends. CDR3 coding DNA: TGTGCCAGTTATGACTGGGACACGAACACCGGGGAGCTGTTTTTT. Translation gives CASYDWDTNTGELFF.

This clone turned up a few times. V and J are TRBV9 and TRBJ1-1; weak D call: TRBD1 (5 bases). Germline CDR1 SGDLS, CDR2 YYNGEE. Deletions cut 0 bases from V and 4 bases from J, with 13 bases between. The CDR3 totals 15 residues. This CDR3 reads CASSVAEAGITEAFF. The DNA of the CDR3 is TGTGCCAGCAGCGTAGCTGAGGCAGGGATCACTGAAGCTTTCTTT.

The gene calls are TRBV4-1 and TRBJ2-3, with 14 positions matching TRBD2. The CDR3 runs to 18 residues. The V gene's germline CDR1 is MGHRA and CDR2 YSYEKL. With 0 bases clipped from V and 3 bases from J, the junction kept 5 bases outside the gene matches. CDR3 DNA sequence: TGCGCCAGCAGCCAAGAGTCATGGACTAGCGGGGGGACAGATACGCAGTATTTT. It is translated as CASSQESWTSGGTDTQYF.

The rearrangement links TRBV7-3 to TRBJ2-5; possibly TRBD2 for D (7 bases). Germline-derived CDR1 and CDR2 are SGHTA and FQGTGA. V lost 3 bases and J 1 base, leaving 15 bases between the germline ends. The CDR3 loop spans 16 amino acids. CDR3 coding DNA: TGTGCCAGCAGCTTGACGGCGGGGGCGATCCAAGAGACCCAGTACTTC. Its translation is CASSLTAGAIQETQYF.

This chain uses TRBV19 with TRBJ2-2, with a weak D call TRBD1 (6 bases). Trimming removed 5 bases from V and 0 bases from J, with 13 bases in between. CDR3 length: 16 residues. Germline V gives CDR1 LNHDA, CDR2 SQIVND (reference sequence). DNA for the CDR3: TGTGCCAGTAGTGTTATTGACAGGTCGAACACCGGGGAGCTGTTTTTT. It specifies CASSVIDRSNTGELFF. The full variable domain, its missing parts supplied by reference TRBV19 and TRBJ2-2, is DGGITQSPKYLFRKEGQNVTLSCEQNLNHDAMYWYRQDPGQGLRLIYYSQIVNDFQKGDIAEGYSVSREKKESFPLTVTSAQKNPTAFYLCASSVIDRSNTGELFFGEGSRLTVL.

The rearrangement uses TRBV6-1 and TRBJ1-2; 10 bases align to TRBD1. The V gene end was trimmed by 3 bases and the J gene end by 4 bases; junction bases not matched to a gene: 14. The CDR3 contains 18 residues. Germline CDR1 MNHNS, CDR2 SASEGT. The CDR3 region has the DNA TGTGCCAGCAGTGAGTCTGGACAGGGGGGCCTCCTCCTCTATGGCTACACCTTC. Protein product: CASSESGQGGLLLYGYTF.